Below, one TCR beta chain is given with its context. The data were obtained in a study of blood T cell repertoires in COVID-19. The wider study: Samples taken during acute and convalescent COVID-19 were collected in the United States, Italy and Spain. T cells, B-cell-depleted T cells, or PBMCs provided the cDNA or gDNA that served as material.

As processed by the authors: Amplified reference gene primers provided the basis for estimating nucleated cell counts. Clones were read by immunoSEQ multiplex PCR, and TCRdb kept only the in-frame ones, dropping some. The V and J calls and clone size come from that table; D and trimming were worked out from the DNA. The sample yields about 190,000 clones, about 82% seen once. Germline loops: CDR1 SGDLS, CDR2 YYNGEE. After removal of 3 bases from V and 1 base from J, the junction contained 3 bases not matched to a gene. The CDR3 has 15 residues. The sequence was collected from a woman aged 30 to 39 with acute or convalescent COVID-19. The sequenced material came from peripheral blood. The chain employs TRBV9 and TRBJ1-5; the match to TRBD1 covers 8 bases. CDR3 DNA sequence: TGTGCCAGCAGCGCCCAGGGGGCCAGCAATCAGCCCCAGCATTTT. Translating it yields CASSAQGASNQPQHF.